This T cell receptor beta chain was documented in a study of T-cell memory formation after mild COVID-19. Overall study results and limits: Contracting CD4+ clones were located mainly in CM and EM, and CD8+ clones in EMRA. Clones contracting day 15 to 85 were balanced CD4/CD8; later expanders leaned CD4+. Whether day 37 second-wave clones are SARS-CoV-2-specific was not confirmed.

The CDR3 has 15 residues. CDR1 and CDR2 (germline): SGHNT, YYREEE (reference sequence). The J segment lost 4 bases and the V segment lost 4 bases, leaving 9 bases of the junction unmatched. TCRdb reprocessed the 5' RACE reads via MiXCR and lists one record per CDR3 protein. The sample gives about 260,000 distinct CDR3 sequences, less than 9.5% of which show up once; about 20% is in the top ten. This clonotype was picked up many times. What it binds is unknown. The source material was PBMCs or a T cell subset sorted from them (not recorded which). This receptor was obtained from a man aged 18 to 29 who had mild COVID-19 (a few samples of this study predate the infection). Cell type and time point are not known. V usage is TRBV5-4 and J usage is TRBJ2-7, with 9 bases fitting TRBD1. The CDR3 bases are TGTGCCAGCAGCCTACCTGGGACAGGGACATACGAGCAGTACTTC. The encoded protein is CASSLPGTGTYEQYF.